This TCR beta chain was recovered during a study of blood T cell repertoires in COVID-19. At the level of the study: Spain, Italy and the United States supplied samples that represented acute and convalescent COVID-19.

The data were produced by immunoSEQ multiplex PCR, yet TCRdb's version contains in-frame clones alone and is incomplete. Counted here are roughly 330,000 clones, over 75% occurring once; the ten biggest clones make up about 3.9%. Trimming pared 1 base from V and 1 base from J, leaving 7 bases between. CDR1 and CDR2 (germline): SGHTA, FQGNSA. CDR3 length equals 14 residues. The specimen sequenced was peripheral blood. The receptor was isolated from a woman between 50 and 59 years old with active or convalescent COVID-19. The chain carries TRBV7-2 and TRBJ1-1, with D possibly TRBD1 on 6 matching bases. In DNA form, the CDR3 reads TGTGCCAGCAGCTTAGAACAGGGGAACACTGAAGCTTTCTTT. Its protein product is CASSLEQGNTEAFF.